The 4 T cell receptor beta chains in this list originate from one sample, sequenced in a study of Ad26.COV2.S vaccination and SARS-CoV-2 variants. This sample's treatment: roughly 19 received Ad26.COV2.S at low or high dose, single or two shots; a few received placebo; per-sample allocation not given. Collection of the samples took place on day 63 after the first injection of vaccine or placebo. Generated by immunoSEQ multiplex PCR, the TCRdb table keeps only in-frame clones and is missing some. The sample carries about 680,000 clones, more than 70% recorded once. This material consisted of peripheral blood, taken in a trial of Ad26.COV2.S vaccine versus placebo. These receptors came from a person aged 18 to 65 who received the Ad26.COV2.S COVID-19 vaccine or a placebo.

The gene calls are TRBV11-2 and TRBJ2-7, with TRBD2 matching 9 bases. The V segment lost 0 bases and the J segment 3 bases; nucleotides outside the gene matches: 9. This CDR3 has 17 residues. Germline loops: CDR1 SGHAT, CDR2 FQNNGV. The CDR3 DNA reads as TGTGCCAGCAGCTTAGACGCCGCCCTTAGCGGGAGCTACGAGCAGTACTTC. Protein product: CASSLDAALSGSYEQYF.

J is TRBJ1-2 and V is TRBV7-2; TRBD1 might be the D (5 bases). The CDR3 runs 14 residues. V was pared by 3 bases and J by 4 bases, with 12 bases between. CDR1 and CDR2 from the germline V gene are SGHTA and FQGNSA. The CDR3 DNA is TGTGCCAGCAGCTTCACCGAAGGGGCCTATGGCTACACCTTC. This translates into CASSFTEGAYGYTF.

The chain links TRBV4-3 to TRBJ1-1; D perhaps matches TRBD1 (5 bases). The germline V gene has CDR1 LGHNA and CDR2 YSLEER. This CDR3 region has 19 residues. Trimming took 0 bases from V and 0 from J, leaving 20 bases between them. The CDR3 sequence is CASSQDNFRDGKMNTEAFF. In DNA, the CDR3 is TGCGCCAGCAGCCAAGATAATTTCAGGGACGGTAAAATGAACACTGAAGCTTTCTTT.

This clone came up once. The rearrangement links TRBV30 to TRBJ2-7, with D unclear. V lost 1 base and J 3 bases, leaving 7 bases between the germline ends. This CDR3 spans 12 amino acids. The V gene's germline CDR1 is GTSNPN and CDR2 SVGIG (reference sequence). The CDR3 here is CAWSALSYEQYF. The CDR3 coding sequence is TGTGCCTGGAGTGCGTTGAGCTACGAGCAGTACTTC.